This T cell receptor (beta chain) was sequenced during a study of blood T cell repertoires in COVID-19. Study information: Sites in the United States, Italy and Spain provided acute and convalescent COVID-19 samples. Sources were T cells, B-cell-depleted T cells, or PBMCs; the material itself was cDNA or gDNA.

Clones were sequenced by immunoSEQ multiplex PCR, and TCRdb holds only the in-frame ones, with some missing. Here the sample spans more than 120,000 clones, approximately 88% being singletons. CDR1 and CDR2 from the germline V gene are LGHDT and YNNKEL (reference sequence). This CDR3 comprises 16 residues. Losses at the gene ends were 1 base for V and 4 bases for J; bases not matched to a gene: 5. This receptor was identified in a human donor in a cohort sampled during active COVID-19. V and J are TRBV3-1 (or the pseudogene TRBV3-2) and TRBJ2-5, with 11 nucleotides matching TRBD2. Sequences were obtained from peripheral blood. CDR3 DNA sequence: TGTGCCAGCAGCCAAGTCCTACTAGCGGGGGCAGAGACCCAGTACTTC. It codes for CASSQVLLAGAETQYF.